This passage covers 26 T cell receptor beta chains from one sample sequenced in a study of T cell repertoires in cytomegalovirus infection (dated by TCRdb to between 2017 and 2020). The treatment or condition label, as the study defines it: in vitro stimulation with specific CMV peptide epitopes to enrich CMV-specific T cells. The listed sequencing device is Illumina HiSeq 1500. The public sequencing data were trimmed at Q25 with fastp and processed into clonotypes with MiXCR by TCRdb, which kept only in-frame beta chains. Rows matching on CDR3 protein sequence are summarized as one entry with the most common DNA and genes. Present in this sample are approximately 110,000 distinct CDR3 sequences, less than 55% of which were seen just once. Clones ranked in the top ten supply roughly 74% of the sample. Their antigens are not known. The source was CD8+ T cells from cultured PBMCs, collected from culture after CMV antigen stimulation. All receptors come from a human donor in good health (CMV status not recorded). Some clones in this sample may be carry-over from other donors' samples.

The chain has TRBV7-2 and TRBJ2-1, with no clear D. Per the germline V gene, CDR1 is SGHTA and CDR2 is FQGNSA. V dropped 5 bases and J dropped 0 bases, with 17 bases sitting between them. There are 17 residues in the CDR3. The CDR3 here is CASSPPFQESSYNEQFF. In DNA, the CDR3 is TGTGCCAGCAGCCCGCCGTTCCAAGAAAGCTCCTACAATGAGCAGTTCTTC.

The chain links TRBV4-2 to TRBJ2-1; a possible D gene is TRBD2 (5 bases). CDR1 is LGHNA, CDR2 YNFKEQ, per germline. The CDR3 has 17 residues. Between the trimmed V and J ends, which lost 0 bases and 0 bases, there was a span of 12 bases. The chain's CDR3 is CASSQETDSSSYNEQFF. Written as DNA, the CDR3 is TGTGCCAGCAGCCAAGAGACGGACTCAAGCTCCTACAATGAGCAGTTCTTC.

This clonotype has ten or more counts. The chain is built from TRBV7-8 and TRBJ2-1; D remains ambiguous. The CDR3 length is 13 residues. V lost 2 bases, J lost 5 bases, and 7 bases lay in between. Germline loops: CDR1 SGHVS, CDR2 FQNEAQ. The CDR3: CASSLYTDNEQFF. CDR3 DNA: TGTGCCAGCAGCTTATACACCGACAATGAGCAGTTCTTC.

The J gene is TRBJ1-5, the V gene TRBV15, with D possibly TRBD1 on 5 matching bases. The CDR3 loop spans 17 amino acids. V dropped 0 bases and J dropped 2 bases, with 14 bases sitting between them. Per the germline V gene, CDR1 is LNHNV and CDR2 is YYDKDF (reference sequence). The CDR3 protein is CATSRDLGGGGNQPQHF. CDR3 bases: TGTGCCACCAGCAGAGATCTAGGCGGGGGTGGCAATCAGCCCCAGCATTTT.

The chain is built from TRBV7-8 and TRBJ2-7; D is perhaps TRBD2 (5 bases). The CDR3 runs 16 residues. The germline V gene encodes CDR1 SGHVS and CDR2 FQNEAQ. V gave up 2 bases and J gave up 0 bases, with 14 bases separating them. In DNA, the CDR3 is TGTGCCAGCAGCTTATTATCCGGGGTCAGCTCCTACGAGCAGTACTTC. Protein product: CASSLLSGVSSYEQYF. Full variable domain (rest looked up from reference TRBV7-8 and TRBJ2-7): GAGVSQSPRYKVAKRGQDVALRCDPISGHVSLFWYQQALGQGPEFLTYFQNEAQLDKSGLPSDRFFAERPEGSVSTLKIQRTQQEDSAVYLCASSLLSGVSSYEQYFGPGTRLTVT.

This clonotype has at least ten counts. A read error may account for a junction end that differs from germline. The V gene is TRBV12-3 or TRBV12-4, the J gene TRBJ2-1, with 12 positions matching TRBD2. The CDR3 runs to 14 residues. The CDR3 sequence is CASSLAGGYNEQFF. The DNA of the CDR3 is TGTGCCAGCAGTCTAGCGGGGGGGTACAATGAGCAGTTCTTC.

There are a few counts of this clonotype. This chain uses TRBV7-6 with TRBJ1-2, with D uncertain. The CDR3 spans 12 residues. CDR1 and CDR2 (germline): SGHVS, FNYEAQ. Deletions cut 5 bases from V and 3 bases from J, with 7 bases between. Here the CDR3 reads CASSTPDYGYTF. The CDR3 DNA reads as TGTGCCAGCAGCACCCCTGACTATGGCTACACCTTC.

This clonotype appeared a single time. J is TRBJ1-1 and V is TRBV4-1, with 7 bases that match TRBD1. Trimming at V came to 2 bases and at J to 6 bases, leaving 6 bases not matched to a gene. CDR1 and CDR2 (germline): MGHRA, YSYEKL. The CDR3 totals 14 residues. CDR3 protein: CASSQRDRVSEAFF. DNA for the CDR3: TGCGCCAGCAGCCAACGAGACAGGGTCTCTGAAGCTTTCTTT.

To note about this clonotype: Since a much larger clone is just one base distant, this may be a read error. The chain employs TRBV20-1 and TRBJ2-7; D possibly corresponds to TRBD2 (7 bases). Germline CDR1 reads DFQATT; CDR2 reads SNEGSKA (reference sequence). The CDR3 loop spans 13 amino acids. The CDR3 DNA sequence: TGCAGTGCTAAGGGGGGGACCCCCTACGTGCAGTACTTC. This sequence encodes CSAKGGTPYVQYF.

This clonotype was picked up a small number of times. CDR3 sequence reads: CASSLLGLAQETQYF. CDR3 coding DNA: TGTGCCAGCAGTTTACTTGGACTAGCCCAAGAGACCCAGTACTTC. This chain links TRBV27 with TRBJ2-5; TRBD2 agrees at 8 bases. V shed 2 bases, J shed 1 base, and the junction held 3 bases outside the gene matches. This CDR3 region has 15 residues. Germline-derived CDR1 and CDR2 are MNHEY and SMNVEV (reference sequence).

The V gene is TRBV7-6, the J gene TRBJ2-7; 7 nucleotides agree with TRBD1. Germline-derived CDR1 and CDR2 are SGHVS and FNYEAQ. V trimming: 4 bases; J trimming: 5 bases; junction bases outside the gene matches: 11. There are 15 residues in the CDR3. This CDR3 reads CASSSSAKGANEQYF. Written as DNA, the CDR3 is TGTGCCAGCAGCTCGTCGGCGAAGGGGGCGAACGAGCAGTACTTC.

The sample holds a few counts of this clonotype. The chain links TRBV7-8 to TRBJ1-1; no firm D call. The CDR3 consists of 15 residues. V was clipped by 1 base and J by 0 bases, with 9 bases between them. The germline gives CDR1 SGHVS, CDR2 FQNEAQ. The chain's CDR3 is CASSLDRRMNTEAFF. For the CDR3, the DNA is TGTGCCAGCAGCTTAGATAGGCGGATGAACACTGAAGCTTTCTTT.

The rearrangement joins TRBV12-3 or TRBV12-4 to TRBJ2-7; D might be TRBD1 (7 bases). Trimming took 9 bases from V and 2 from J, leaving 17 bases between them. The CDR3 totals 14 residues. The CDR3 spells CASSGGTATYEQYF. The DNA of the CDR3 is TGTGCCAGTTCTGGCGGGACAGCAACCTACGAGCAGTACTTC.

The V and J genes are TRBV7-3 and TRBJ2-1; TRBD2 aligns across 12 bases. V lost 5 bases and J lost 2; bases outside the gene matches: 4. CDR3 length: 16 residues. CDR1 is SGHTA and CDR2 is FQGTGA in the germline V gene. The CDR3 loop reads CASSLGLAGPYNEQFF. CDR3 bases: TGTGCCAGCAGCCTAGGACTAGCGGGACCCTACAATGAGCAGTTCTTC.

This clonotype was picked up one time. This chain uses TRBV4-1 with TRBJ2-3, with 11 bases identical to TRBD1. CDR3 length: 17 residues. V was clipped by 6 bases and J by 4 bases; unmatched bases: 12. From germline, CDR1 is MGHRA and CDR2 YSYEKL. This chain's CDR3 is CASSSRTGGTQADTQYF. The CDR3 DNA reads TGCGCCAGCAGTAGTAGGACAGGGGGCACACAGGCAGATACGCAGTATTTT.

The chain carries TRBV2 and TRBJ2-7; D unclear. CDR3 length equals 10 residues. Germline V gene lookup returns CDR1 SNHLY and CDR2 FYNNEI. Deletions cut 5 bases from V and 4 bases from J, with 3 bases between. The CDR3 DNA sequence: TGTGCCAGCAGTAGGTACGAGCAGTACTTC. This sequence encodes CASSRYEQYF.

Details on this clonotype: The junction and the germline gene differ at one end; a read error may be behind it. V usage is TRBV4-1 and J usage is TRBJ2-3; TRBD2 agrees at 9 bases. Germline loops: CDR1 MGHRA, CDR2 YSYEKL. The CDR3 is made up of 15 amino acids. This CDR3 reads CASSQRGGGADTQYF. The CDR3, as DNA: TGTGCCAGCAGCCAGCGAGGCGGGGGGGCAGATACGCAGTATTTT.

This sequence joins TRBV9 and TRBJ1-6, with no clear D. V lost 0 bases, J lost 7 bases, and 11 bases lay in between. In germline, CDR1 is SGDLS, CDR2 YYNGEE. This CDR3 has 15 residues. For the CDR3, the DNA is TGTGCCAGCAGCGTAGGTCAGGTCATAAATTCACCCCTCCACTTT. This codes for CASSVGQVINSPLHF.

The CDR3 DNA follows: TGTGCCAGCAGCTTGCTGTCGGCGAGCTCCTACGAGCAGTACTTC. Translation: CASSLLSASSYEQYF. The chain combines TRBV5-6 with TRBJ2-7, with D uncertain. Germline V gene lookup returns CDR1 SGHDT and CDR2 YYEEEE. Trimming took off 1 base at V and 0 bases at J, with 11 bases between the two ends. The CDR3 sequence is 15 residues long. The variable domain in full, completed from reference TRBV5-6 and TRBJ2-7, reads DAGVTQSPTHLIKTRGQQVTLRCSPKSGHDTVSWYQQALGQGPQFIFQYYEEEERQRGNFPDRFSGHQFPNYSSELNVNALLLGDSALYLCASSLLSASSYEQYFGPGTRLTVT.

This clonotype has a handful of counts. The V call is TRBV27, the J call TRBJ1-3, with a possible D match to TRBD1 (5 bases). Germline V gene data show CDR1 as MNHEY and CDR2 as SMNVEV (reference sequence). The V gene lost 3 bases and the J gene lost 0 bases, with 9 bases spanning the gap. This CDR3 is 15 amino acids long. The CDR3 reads CASSLGQGSGNTIYF. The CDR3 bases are TGTGCCAGCAGTTTGGGTCAGGGCTCTGGAAACACCATATATTTT.

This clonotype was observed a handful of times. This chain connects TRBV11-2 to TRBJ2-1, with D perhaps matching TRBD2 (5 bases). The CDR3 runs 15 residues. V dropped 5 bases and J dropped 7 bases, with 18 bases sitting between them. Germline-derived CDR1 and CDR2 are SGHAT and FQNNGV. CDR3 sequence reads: CASSHTNSGKNEQFF. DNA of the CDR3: TGTGCCAGCAGCCACACTAACAGCGGAAAAAATGAGCAGTTCTTC.

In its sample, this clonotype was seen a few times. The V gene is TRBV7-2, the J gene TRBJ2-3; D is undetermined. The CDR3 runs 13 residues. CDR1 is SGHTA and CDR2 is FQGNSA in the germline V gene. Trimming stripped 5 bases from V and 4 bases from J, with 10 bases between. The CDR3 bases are TGTGCCAGCAGCCCAGTAGTAGCAGATACGCAGTATTTT. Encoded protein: CASSPVVADTQYF.

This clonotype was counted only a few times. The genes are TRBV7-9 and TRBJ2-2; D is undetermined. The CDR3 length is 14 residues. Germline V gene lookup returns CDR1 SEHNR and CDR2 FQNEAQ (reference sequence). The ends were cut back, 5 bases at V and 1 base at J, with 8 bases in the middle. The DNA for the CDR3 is TGTGCCAGCAGCCCGACGGAGAACACCGGGGAGCTGTTTTTT. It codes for CASSPTENTGELFF.

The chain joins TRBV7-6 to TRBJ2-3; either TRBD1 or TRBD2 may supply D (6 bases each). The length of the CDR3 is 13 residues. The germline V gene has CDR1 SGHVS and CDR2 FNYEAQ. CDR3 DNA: TGTCGAGGGGGGCAGGGTAGCACAGATACGCAGTATTTT. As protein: CRGGQGSTDTQYF. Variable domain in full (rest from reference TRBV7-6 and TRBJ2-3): GAGVSQSPRYKVTKRGQDVALRCDPISGHVSLYWYRQALGQGPEFLTYFNYEAQQDKSGLPNDRFSAERPEGSISTLTIQRTEQRDSAMYRCRGGQGSTDTQYFGPGTRLTVL.

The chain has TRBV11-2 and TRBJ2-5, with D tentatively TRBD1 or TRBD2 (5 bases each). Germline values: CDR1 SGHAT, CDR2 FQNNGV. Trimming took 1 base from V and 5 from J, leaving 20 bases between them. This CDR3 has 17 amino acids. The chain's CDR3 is CASSLVLGRGAGETQYF. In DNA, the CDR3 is TGTGCCAGCAGCTTAGTTTTAGGCAGAGGGGCAGGGGAGACCCAGTACTTC.

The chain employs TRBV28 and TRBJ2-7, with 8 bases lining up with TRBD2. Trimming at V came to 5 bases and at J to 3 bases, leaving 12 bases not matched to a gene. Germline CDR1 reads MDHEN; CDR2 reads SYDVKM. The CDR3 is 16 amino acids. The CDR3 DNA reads TGTGCCAGCAGTCTCGGGGGTACGGGGGGGATCTACGAGCAGTACTTC. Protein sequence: CASSLGGTGGIYEQYF.